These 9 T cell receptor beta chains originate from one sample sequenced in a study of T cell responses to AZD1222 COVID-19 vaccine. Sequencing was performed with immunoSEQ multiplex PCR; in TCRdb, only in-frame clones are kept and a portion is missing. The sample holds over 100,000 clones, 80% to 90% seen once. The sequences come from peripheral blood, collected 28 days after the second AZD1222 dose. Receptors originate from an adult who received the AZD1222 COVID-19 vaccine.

The CDR3 region is CSVLSGTENEQFF. The CDR3 bases are TGCAGCGTTCTCAGTGGGACCGAGAATGAGCAGTTCTTC. The chain carries TRBV29-1 and TRBJ2-1, with D tentatively TRBD1 or TRBD2 (5 bases each). The V and J ends lost 5 bases and 7 bases respectively, with 15 bases between them. CDR3 length equals 13 residues. Germline V lookup: CDR1 SQVTM, CDR2 ANQGSEA.

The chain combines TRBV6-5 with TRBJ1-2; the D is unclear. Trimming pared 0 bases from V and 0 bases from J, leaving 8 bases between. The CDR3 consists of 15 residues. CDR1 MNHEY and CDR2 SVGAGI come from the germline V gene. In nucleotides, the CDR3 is TGTGCCAGCAGTTACTCGGGCGGGGCTAACTATGGCTACACCTTC. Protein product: CASSYSGGANYGYTF.

CDR3 DNA: TGCGCCAGCAGCCAAGTGGGCAGCTCCGGGAGCGGCTACACCTTC. Its translation is CASSQVGSSGSGYTF. The gene calls are TRBV4-3 and TRBJ1-2; D is unresolved. Trimming removed 1 base from V and 8 bases from J, with 17 bases in between. Looked up from germline, CDR1 is LGHNA and CDR2 is YSLEER. This CDR3 contains 15 residues.

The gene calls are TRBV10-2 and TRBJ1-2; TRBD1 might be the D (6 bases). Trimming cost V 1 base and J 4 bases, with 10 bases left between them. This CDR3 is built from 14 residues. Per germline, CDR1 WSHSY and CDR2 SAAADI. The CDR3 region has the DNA TGCGCCAGCAGTGAGTTGGGGGGCGGCTATGGCTACACCTTC. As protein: CASSELGGGYGYTF.

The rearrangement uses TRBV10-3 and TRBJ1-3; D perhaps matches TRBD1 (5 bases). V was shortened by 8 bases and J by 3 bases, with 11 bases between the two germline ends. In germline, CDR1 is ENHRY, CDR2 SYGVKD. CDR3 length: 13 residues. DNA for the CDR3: TGTGCCATCGGGGGGGGTAATGGAAACACCATATATTTT. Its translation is CAIGGGNGNTIYF.

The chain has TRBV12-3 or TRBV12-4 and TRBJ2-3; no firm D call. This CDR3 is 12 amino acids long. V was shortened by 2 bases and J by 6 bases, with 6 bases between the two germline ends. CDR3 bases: TGTGCCAGCAGTTTAACGAGCGATACGCAGTATTTT. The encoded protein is CASSLTSDTQYF.

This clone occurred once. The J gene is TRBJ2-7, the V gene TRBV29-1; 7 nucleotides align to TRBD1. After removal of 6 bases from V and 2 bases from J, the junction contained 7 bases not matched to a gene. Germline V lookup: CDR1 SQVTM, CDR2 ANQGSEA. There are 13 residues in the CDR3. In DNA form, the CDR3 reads TGCAGCGTCACAGGGGCCCGGACCTACGAGCAGTACTTC. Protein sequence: CSVTGARTYEQYF.

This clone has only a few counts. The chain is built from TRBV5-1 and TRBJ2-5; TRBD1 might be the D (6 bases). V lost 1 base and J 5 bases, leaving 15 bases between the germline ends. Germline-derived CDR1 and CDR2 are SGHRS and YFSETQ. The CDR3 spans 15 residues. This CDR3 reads CASSLSRTAEETQYF. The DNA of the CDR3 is TGCGCCAGCAGCTTGTCCCGGACAGCCGAGGAGACCCAGTACTTC.

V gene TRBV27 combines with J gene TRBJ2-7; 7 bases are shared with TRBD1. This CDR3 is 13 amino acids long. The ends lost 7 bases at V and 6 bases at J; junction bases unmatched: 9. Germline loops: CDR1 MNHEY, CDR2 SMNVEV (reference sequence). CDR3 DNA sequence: TGTGCCAGCAAGCTACAAGGGGGCCTCGAGCAGTACTTC. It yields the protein CASKLQGGLEQYF.